The rows below give T cell receptor beta chains drawn from one sample of a study of OX40 agonist ivuxolimab in advanced cancers. The protocol was immunoSEQ multiplex PCR, while the TCRdb copy is restricted to in-frame clones and leaves out a portion. This sample has roughly 80,000 clones, with about 86% found just once. Material: CD4+ or CD8+ T cells sorted from blood, obtained in a trial of the OX40 agonist ivuxolimab. The origin of the receptors is an adult with an advanced solid tumor such as melanoma, head and neck, liver or kidney cancer. Both conserved end residues are part of each CDR3. The D gene is left open where the match is weak.

TRBV5-1	NA	TRBJ2-7	CASSLASSYEQYF	TGCGCCAGCAGCTTGGCCAGTTCCTACGAGCAGTACTTC
TRBV5-1	NA	TRBJ2-3	CASNIGASDTQYF	TGCGCCAGCAACATTGGCGCATCAGATACGCAGTATTTT
TRBV2	NA	TRBJ1-6	CASRPTGNSPLHF	TGTGCCAGCAGGCCTACAGGAAATTCACCCCTCCACTTT
TRBV5-1	TRBD1	TRBJ1-2	CASSPDRGGGYTF	TGCGCCAGCAGCCCGGACAGGGGCGGTGGCTACACCTTC
TRBV29-1	TRBD2	TRBJ2-7	CSVEQERGGLSPAEQYF	TGCAGCGTTGAACAGGAGCGGGGGGGCTTATCTCCTGCCGAGCAGTACTTC
TRBV25-1	NA	TRBJ1-2	CAGGTGYGYTF	TGTGCCGGGGGGACTGGATATGGCTACACCTTC
TRBV5-6	NA	TRBJ2-5	CASSLSSEGGETQYF	TGTGCCAGCAGCTTATCAAGCGAGGGGGGGGAGACCCAGTACTTC
TRBV9	TRBD2	TRBJ2-3	CASSVSSGHTDTQYF	TGTGCCAGCAGCGTGTCTAGCGGGCACACAGATACGCAGTATTTT
TRBV5-4	TRBD1	TRBJ1-2	CASSSDRDYGYTF	TGTGCCAGCAGTTCGGACAGGGACTATGGCTACACCTTC
TRBV7-2	TRBD2	TRBJ2-5	CASSTGLARETQYF	TGTGCCAGCAGCACTGGACTAGCCAGAGAGACCCAGTACTTC
TRBV11-3	TRBD1	TRBJ2-3	CASSLGTGEIDTQYF	TGTGCCAGCAGCTTAGGAACAGGGGAGATAGATACGCAGTATTTT